The source of this TCR beta chain is a study of cytomegalovirus exposure and HLA in healthy donors. Findings and caveats of the study: TCR beta V segments were, for the most part, productive about 87% or about 30% of the time in an earlier analysis. In a later analysis, at a false discovery rate of 0.05, approximately 16,000 TCR beta sequences matched HLA alleles.

A remark on this clone: The antigen is not known.

Samples came from healthy bone marrow donors. With 60 Vbeta and 13 Jbeta primers, the PCR was carried out. Sequencing used immunoSEQ multiplex PCR; TCRdb keeps in-frame clones, though not all of them. This sample contains 100,000 to 150,000 clones. The sequence was obtained from a woman aged 40-49 years in good health and CMV-seropositive. Sequenced material: PBMCs.

CDR3 in amino acids: CASSFGTSVSYEQYF. For the CDR3, the DNA is TGTGCCAGCAGCTTCGGGACTAGCGTCTCGTACGAGCAGTACTTC. J is TRBJ2-7 and V is TRBV5-4, with 10 nucleotides matching TRBD2. V lost 2 bases, J lost 4 bases, and 6 bases stayed unmatched. The CDR3 runs 15 residues. CDR1 is SGHNT and CDR2 is YYREEE in the germline V gene (reference sequence).